The present T cell receptor (beta chain) was sequenced within a study of T cell repertoires in cytomegalovirus infection. The wider study: Matching HLA type, along with CMV infection, was indicated by public TCR beta signatures. The study's findings and limits: CMV-specific TCR beta clonotypes restricted by HLA-C dominated the ex vivo response. There were carriers of CMV plus the relevant HLA, and cumulative public TCR beta family frequency identified them.

Regarding this clonotype: Its target is unknown.

Each CDR3 protein is one row after TCRdb ran MiXCR on the reads. The data hold 680,000 or so distinct CDR3 sequences, with less than 40% observed a single time. The CDR3 is made up of 14 amino acids. The trim removed 5 bases at V and 10 bases at J, leaving 8 bases unmatched. Germline V gene lookup returns CDR1 MDHEN and CDR2 SYDVKM. The source is a human donor in good health (CMV status not recorded). Some clones in this sample may be carry-over from other donors' samples. The chain combines TRBV28 with TRBJ2-7, with 13 bases matching TRBD2. The source material was PBMCs. DNA for the CDR3: TGTGCCAGCAGTCCCACTAGCGGGGGGGCGTTCCAGTACTTC. Translated: CASSPTSGGAFQYF. Based on the CDR3 plus reference TRBV28 and TRBJ2-7, the full variable domain is DVKVTQSSRYLVKRTGEKVFLECVQDMDHENMFWYRQDPGLGLRLIYFSYDVKMKEKGDIPEGYSVSREKKERFSLILESASTNQTSMYLCASSPTSGGAFQYFGPGTRLTVT.